What follows is one T cell receptor beta chain and its context. The sample holds a few counts of this clonotype. Its binding antigen is unknown. Per-base qualities were not stored, and no clone one base away is much larger. These data are taken from a study of early T cells in non-severe SARS-CoV-2 infection (dated by TCRdb to the early 2020s). Some background on the complete study: Because TCR sequencing relied on bulk RNA taken from unsorted whole blood, pairing of alpha and beta chains was not possible. What the authors observed across the whole study: VDJdb matching was skewed toward anti-spike CD8 responses and likely underestimated virus-specific expansions by missing private and CD4 specificities.

A case-control design nested within a healthcare worker cohort in London, UK, was used, with weekly nasopharyngeal swab PCR tests and blood sampling performed. Healthcare workers were recruited between 23 and 31 March 2020, during the week of the UK lockdown, and were followed weekly for up to about 15 weeks. Libraries were made using 5' RACE. These reads were obtained on a NextSeq 500. Unique molecular identifiers were attached to individual cDNA molecules in the TCR library protocol so that sequencing error and PCR bias could be corrected. TCR alpha and beta chains were both sequenced, and the abundances of alpha and beta sequences in each sample were closely correlated with each other. As for the authors' bioinformatics: Decombinator V4 was used to perform V gene, J gene and CDR3 annotation of TCR sequences. Expanded TCRs were defined as changing significantly between any two time points under a Poisson model with p below 0.0001. TCR abundances were normalised to the total number of TCRs sequenced per sample and expressed as counts per million. TRAV1-2 paired with TRAJ12, TRAJ20 or TRAJ33 defined MAIT TCRs, while TRAV10 paired with TRAJ18 defined iNKT TCRs. A search of VDJdb, accessed on 1 November 2021, was run for TCRs annotated to CMV, EBV and SARS-CoV-2, with TCRs annotated for multiple antigens excluded. The public reads were run again by TCRdb, first through fastp at Q25 and then through MiXCR, and only productive beta chains were kept. Entries that share a CDR3 protein sequence are merged under the most common genes and DNA. The V and J calls were determined by TCRdb, not by the authors. The sample table records 50,000 to 75,000 distinct CDR3 sequences; 7% to 9.5% of these occur just once. Of the sample, around an eighth is held by the ten largest clones.

The CDR3, from cysteine to phenylalanine, totals 12 residues. The sequence is cut down to CDR3 DNA, 36 bases in frame from base 1. CDR1 and CDR2, looked up from the germline V gene, are SGDLS and YYNGEE. V sheds 2 bases and J sheds 4 bases, leaving 5 bases between their ends. The sample consisted of whole blood, taken at baseline. This chain joins TRBV9 to TRBJ2-3; there is no confident call for the D gene. This clonotype was obtained from an adult who was a healthcare worker with PCR-confirmed SARS-CoV-2 infection or an uninfected control (not recorded which). The CDR3 amino acid sequence is: CASSVEADTQYF. In nucleotide form, the sequence is TGTGCCAGCAGCGTCGAGGCAGATACGCAGTATTTT.